A single sample is the source of the 9 T cell receptor beta chains below, sequenced in a study of T cells expressing NK-cell markers. Reprocessing the 5' RACE reads, TCRdb reports a single entry for every CDR3 protein and omits DNA. This table holds a few hundred thousand distinct CDR3 sequences. Input material: blood T cells: a sorted CD56 or NKG2C T cell subset, CD4+ or CD8+ T cells, or bulk PBMC T cells (not recorded which). These receptors originate from a man between 18 and 35 years old in good health.

The gene calls are TRBV20-1 and TRBJ2-3; TCRdb indicates TRBD2, and absent DNA this call remains unverified. The CDR3 runs 16 residues. Germline lookup yields CDR1 DFQATT and CDR2 SNEGSKA (reference sequence). This CDR3 is CSARVGTAGHTDTQYF.

The V and J genes are TRBV19 and TRBJ1-1. The CDR3 runs 12 residues. Germline lookup yields CDR1 LNHDA and CDR2 SQIVND (reference sequence). The CDR3 region is CASSTTATEAFF.

V and J are TRBV7-9 and TRBJ2-1. Germline CDR1 SEHNR, CDR2 FQNEAQ (reference sequence). The length of the CDR3 is 15 residues. The CDR3 sequence: CASSLSGSPSNEQFF.

V and J are TRBV10-3 and TRBJ2-5; TCRdb calls TRBD2, which cannot be checked without DNA. The CDR3 is 19 amino acids. Germline values: CDR1 ENHRY, CDR2 SYGVKD. CDR3 region: CAIRGTGKSGTSGRETQYF.

The rearrangement joins TRBV18 to TRBJ2-1; TCRdb's D call, TRBD1, is unchecked because there is no DNA. CDR1 KGHSH and CDR2 LQKENI come from the germline V gene. The CDR3 totals 15 residues. CDR3 residues: CASSPPRQGRNEQFF.

The V and J genes are TRBV6-2 or TRBV6-3 and TRBJ1-5; with no DNA, the TCRdb D assignment of TRBD1 cannot be verified. The CDR3 extends over 15 amino acids. The germline gives CDR1 MNHEY, CDR2 SVGEGT. The chain's CDR3 is CASSSLQGGNQPQHF.

The rearrangement joins TRBV18 to TRBJ1-2; TCRdb picks TRBD1, but there is no DNA to check that call. The CDR3 consists of 15 residues. CDR1 KGHSH and CDR2 LQKENI come from the germline V gene. CDR3 loop: CASSPRPGEIYGYTF.

The J gene is TRBJ1-1, the V gene TRBV25-1. This CDR3 has 13 residues. CDR1 MGHDK and CDR2 SYGVNS come from the germline V gene. CDR3 amino acids: CATSWSVNTEAFF.

This chain links TRBV28 with TRBJ2-7; TCRdb designates TRBD1, a call that cannot be tested without DNA. CDR1 MDHEN and CDR2 SYDVKM come from the germline V gene. This CDR3 comprises 15 residues. CDR3 amino acids: CASTPTGVSSYEQYF.